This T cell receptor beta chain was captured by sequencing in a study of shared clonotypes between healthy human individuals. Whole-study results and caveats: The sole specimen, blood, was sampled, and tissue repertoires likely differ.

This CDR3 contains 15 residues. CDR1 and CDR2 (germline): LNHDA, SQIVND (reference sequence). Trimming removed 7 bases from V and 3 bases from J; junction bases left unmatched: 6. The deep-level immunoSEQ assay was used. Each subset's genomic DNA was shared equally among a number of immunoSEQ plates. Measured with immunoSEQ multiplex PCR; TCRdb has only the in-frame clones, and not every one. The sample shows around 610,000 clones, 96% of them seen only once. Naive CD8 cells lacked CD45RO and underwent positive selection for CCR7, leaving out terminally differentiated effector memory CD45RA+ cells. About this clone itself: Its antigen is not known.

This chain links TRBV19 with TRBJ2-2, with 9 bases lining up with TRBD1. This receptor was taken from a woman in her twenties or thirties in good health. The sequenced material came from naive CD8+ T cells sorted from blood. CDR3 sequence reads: CASINRGLYTGELFF. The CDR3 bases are TGTGCCAGTATCAACAGGGGGCTGTACACCGGGGAGCTGTTTTTT. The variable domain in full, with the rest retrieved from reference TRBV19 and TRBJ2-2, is DGGITQSPKYLFRKEGQNVTLSCEQNLNHDAMYWYRQDPGQGLRLIYYSQIVNDFQKGDIAEGYSVSREKKESFPLTVTSAQKNPTAFYLCASINRGLYTGELFFGEGSRLTVL.